There are a few counts of the clone carrying this T cell receptor beta chain. V was trimmed by 5 bases and J by 4 bases, leaving 5 bases between them. The CDR3 is 11 amino acids. Germline V gene lookup returns CDR1 KGHDR and CDR2 SFDVKD. The study recruited healthy Caucasian donors from Russia who were aged about 6 to 95. With a J-beta primer mix and a sample-barcoded 5' primer, a second PCR ran about 7 to 11 cycles. Researchers report that a template-switch adaptor with 12 random nucleotides tagged each cDNA molecule. From the 5' RACE reads, TCRdb called clonotypes with MiXCR, one entry per CDR3 protein. Found here are over 750,000 distinct CDR3 sequences, around 25% of them singletons; the top ten hold more than 8.5%. The sample belongs to a study of blood T cells in healthy people across ages. These data also formed part of another study, on T cells of mothers and their children. From that second work: Reads obtained per mother exceeded 9 million TCR beta CDR3 reads, with roughly 3 million obtained per child.

V gene TRBV24-1 combines with J gene TRBJ2-7, with no clear D. The sample was blood. The receptor comes from a boy between 5 and 17 years old in good health. Here the CDR3 reads CATSAGYEQYF. The CDR3 DNA is TGTGCCACCAGTGCCGGATACGAGCAGTACTTC.